This TCR beta chain was retrieved from a study of neurological immune-mediated disorders. Regarding the study as a whole: In HTLV-1-associated myelopathy, TCR clonal expansion was greatest, whereas multiple sclerosis had the least, falling below healthy controls.

Each CDR3 protein gets one entry after TCRdb re-called the 5' RACE reads with MiXCR. Of approximately 40,000 distinct CDR3 sequences in the sample, about 9.4% were seen once. This clonotype has ten or more counts. The antigen is undetermined. This CDR3 has 16 amino acids. Looked up from germline, CDR1 is MDHEN and CDR2 is SYDVKM. V lost 8 bases, J lost 0 bases, and 12 bases stayed unmatched. V usage is TRBV28 and J usage is TRBJ1-1; 7 bases match TRBD1. Sequencing was done on a sample of PBMCs. The receptor's source is a woman in her twenties or thirties with HTLV-1-associated myelopathy (HAM/TSP). CDR3 sequence (DNA): TGTGCCAGCGAGTCGGGAAGGGGGCTGCTGAACACTGAAGCTTTCTTT. Amino acid sequence: CASESGRGLLNTEAFF.